Listed here are 26 T cell receptor beta chains from one sample, sequenced in a study of shared clonotypes between healthy human individuals. Clones were sequenced by immunoSEQ multiplex PCR, and TCRdb holds only the in-frame ones, with some missing. The repertoire has fewer than 500,000 clones, roughly 79% of them found once; the top ten carry roughly an eighth. The specimen was PBMCs. These receptors all stem from a woman aged 40 to 49 in good health. Some clones in this sample may be carry-over from other donors' samples.

The chain couples TRBV7-2 to TRBJ1-2, with 11 nucleotides matching TRBD1. Germline values: CDR1 SGHTA, CDR2 FQGNSA. The CDR3 contains 18 residues. Trimming removed 1 base from V and 2 bases from J; junction bases left unmatched: 9. The CDR3 nucleotides read TGTGCCAGCAGCTTAGAGGGGACAGGGGGGATAATGAACTATGGCTACACCTTC. Protein product: CASSLEGTGGIMNYGYTF.

This clone was seen repeatedly, ten times or more. Other nucleotide sequences from this sample produce the same CDR3. CDR3 sequence (DNA): TGTGCCAGCAAGGTGGGGTCCTACAATGAGCAGTTCTTC. Protein: CASKVGSYNEQFF. The gene calls are TRBV13 and TRBJ2-1; D is undetermined. Germline V gene data show CDR1 as PRHDT and CDR2 as FYEKMQ (reference sequence). This CDR3 is 13 amino acids long. V gave up 7 bases and J gave up 1 base, with 8 bases separating them.

The chain links TRBV15 to TRBJ2-5; no definite D call. The germline V gene has CDR1 LNHNV and CDR2 YYDKDF (reference sequence). CDR3 length: 14 residues. Trimming cost V 0 bases and J 4 bases, with 9 bases left between them. CDR3 sequence reads: CATSRDAGTETQYF. The CDR3 nucleotides are TGTGCCACCAGCAGAGATGCCGGAACAGAGACCCAGTACTTC.

This chain joins TRBV7-9 and TRBJ2-7; D is perhaps TRBD2 (6 bases). The CDR3 spans 15 residues. V lost 1 base, J lost 0 bases, and 10 bases lay in between. Germline V gives CDR1 SEHNR, CDR2 FQNEAQ (reference sequence). The CDR3 sequence is CASSLGAGLSYEQYF. The CDR3 DNA reads as TGTGCCAGCAGCTTAGGGGCGGGGCTCTCCTACGAGCAGTACTTC.

The rearrangement uses TRBV10-2 and TRBJ1-1, with D possibly TRBD1 on 6 matching bases. V lost 4 bases and J lost 8, with 8 bases in between. Germline V gene data show CDR1 as WSHSY and CDR2 as SAAADI. CDR3 length equals 11 residues. The CDR3 loop reads CASSGTAEAFF. The DNA for the CDR3 is TGCGCCAGCAGTGGGACAGCCGAAGCTTTCTTT.

The rearrangement uses TRBV14 and TRBJ1-5; D remains ambiguous. Germline CDR1 and CDR2: SGHDN and FVKESK. The V gene lost 2 bases and the J gene lost 2 bases, with 4 bases spanning the gap. The CDR3 is 13 amino acids. In DNA form, the CDR3 reads TGTGCCAGCAGCCAAACCCGCAATCAGCCCCAGCATTTT. This translates into CASSQTRNQPQHF.

The chain links TRBV7-8 to TRBJ2-3; D may match TRBD1 or TRBD2 (5 bases each). The germline V gene has CDR1 SGHVS and CDR2 FQNEAQ. This CDR3 region has 16 residues. V lost 1 base to trimming and J lost 7 bases, with 18 bases between them. CDR3 DNA: TGTGCCAGCAGCTTAGGTTTATATCAGGGACCAAATACGCAGTATTTT. Translation gives CASSLGLYQGPNTQYF.

The rearrangement links TRBV27 to TRBJ2-1; 7 nucleotides agree with TRBD2. V lost 8 bases and J lost 8; bases outside the gene matches: 9. Germline CDR1 and CDR2: MNHEY and SMNVEV (reference sequence). There are 13 residues in the CDR3. The CDR3 bases are TGTGCCAGCGGGAGGGGCCAGATGGATGAGCAGTTCTTC. Encoded protein: CASGRGQMDEQFF.

The gene calls are TRBV5-5 and TRBJ2-7; TRBD1 matches at 10 bases. Trimming took 4 bases from V and 2 from J; bases not matched to a gene: 3. The CDR3 has 14 residues. Germline CDR1 and CDR2: SGHKS and YYEKEE (reference sequence). The CDR3 protein is CASSPDRGAYEQYF. The DNA for the CDR3 is TGTGCCAGCAGCCCGGACAGGGGGGCCTACGAGCAGTACTTC.

Regarding this clone: Just one base apart from a much larger clone, this may be a read error. The identical CDR3 is also encoded by other nucleotide sequences in the sample. The chain carries TRBV4-2 and TRBJ1-1; maybe TRBD1 (5 bases). Germline V gene data show CDR1 as LGHNA and CDR2 as YNFKEQ. The CDR3 spans 17 residues. The CDR3 reads CASSQGGPGRMNTEAFF. DNA of the CDR3: TGTGCCAGCAGCCAAGGGGGCCCGGGCCGCATGAACACTGAGGCTTTCTTT.

The chain recombines TRBV4-1 with TRBJ1-2; D unclear. Trimming shortened V by 3 bases and J by 0 bases, and 11 bases separated the two germline ends. The CDR3 has 15 residues. CDR1 MGHRA and CDR2 YSYEKL come from the germline V gene. The DNA for the CDR3 is TGCGCCAGCAGCCATCAAACGGCAGCTAACTATGGCTACACCTTC. It is translated as CASSHQTAANYGYTF.

The chain uses TRBV19 and TRBJ2-5, with D hard to call. The CDR3 has 12 residues. V was cut by 0 bases and J by 3 bases, with 2 bases left in between. The germline CDR1 and CDR2 sequences are LNHDA and SQIVND (reference sequence). The CDR3 protein is CASSIEKETQYF. CDR3 nucleotides: TGTGCCAGTAGTATAGAGAAAGAGACCCAGTACTTC.

The chain recombines TRBV27 with TRBJ1-2; 7 bases align to TRBD1. Germline V gene sequence: CDR1 MNHEY, CDR2 SMNVEV (reference sequence). With 5 bases clipped from V and 6 bases from J, the junction kept 12 bases outside the gene matches. This CDR3 region has 15 residues. For the CDR3, the DNA is TGTGCCAGCAGTCCAAGGGGGCGCCTCGTTAATGGCTACACCTTC. Its translation: CASSPRGRLVNGYTF.

The chain combines TRBV15 with TRBJ2-2; 11 nucleotides line up with TRBD2. The CDR3 consists of 15 residues. CDR1 is LNHNV and CDR2 is YYDKDF in the germline V gene (reference sequence). The junction had 0 bases not matched to a gene; V was cut back by 1 base and J by 5 bases. The CDR3 DNA reads as TGTGCCACCAGCAGAGCTAGCGGGGGGACCGGGGAGCTGTTTTTT. This codes for CATSRASGGTGELFF.

The rearrangement joins TRBV4-2 to TRBJ2-7; 8 bases fit TRBD2. The V gene end was trimmed by 1 base and the J gene end by 3 bases; junction bases not matched to a gene: 2. The CDR3 loop spans 14 amino acids. Germline V lookup: CDR1 LGHNA, CDR2 YNFKEQ. DNA of the CDR3: TGTGCCAGCAGCCAAGCAACTAGCGGCTACGAGCAGTACTTC. This encodes CASSQATSGYEQYF.

The rearrangement links TRBV6-1 to TRBJ2-7; 9 nucleotides line up with TRBD1. Germline V lookup: CDR1 MNHNS, CDR2 SASEGT. This CDR3 has 14 amino acids. The ends lost 6 bases at V and 6 bases at J; junction bases unmatched: 9. CDR3 protein: CASSGTGSASEQYF. The CDR3, as DNA: TGTGCCAGCAGCGGGACAGGGAGTGCGAGCGAGCAGTACTTC.

The V and J genes are TRBV5-4 and TRBJ2-2; 8 bases match TRBD2. The germline CDR1 and CDR2 sequences are SGHNT and YYREEE (reference sequence). The CDR3 covers 14 residues. V trimming: 4 bases; J trimming: 3 bases; junction bases outside the gene matches: 2. The CDR3: CASSREGDTGELFF. In DNA, the CDR3 is TGTGCCAGCAGCCGGGAGGGGGACACCGGGGAGCTGTTTTTT.

CDR3 in amino acids: CASSLIGSTDTQYF. The CDR3 DNA sequence: TGTGCCAGCAGCTTAATTGGGAGCACAGATACGCAGTATTTT. The V and J genes are TRBV11-3 and TRBJ2-3, with D unresolved. Trimming pared 2 bases from V and 0 bases from J, leaving 6 bases between. Germline V gene lookup returns CDR1 SGHNT and CDR2 YENEEA. CDR3 length: 14 amino acids.

The chain links TRBV28 to TRBJ1-2; no clear D gene. CDR1 and CDR2 from the germline V gene are MDHEN and SYDVKM. This CDR3 is built from 12 residues. V was clipped by 5 bases and J by 8 bases, with 12 bases between them. This chain's CDR3 is CASSDANRGYTF. For the CDR3, the DNA is TGTGCCAGCAGTGACGCCAACCGGGGCTACACCTTC.

V usage is TRBV7-2 and J usage is TRBJ2-1; unclear D gene. The CDR3 totals 13 residues. Trimming took 2 bases from V and 8 from J, leaving 10 bases between them. The germline V gene has CDR1 SGHTA and CDR2 FQGNSA. The CDR3 DNA is TGTGCCAGCAGCTTACCCTCTCGAGATGAGCAGTTCTTC. Its protein is CASSLPSRDEQFF.

V usage is TRBV7-2 and J usage is TRBJ1-4; possibly TRBD1 for D (6 bases). The V gene's germline CDR1 is SGHTA and CDR2 FQGNSA. The ends were cut back, 5 bases at V and 2 bases at J, with 12 bases in the middle. This CDR3 contains 15 residues. The CDR3 protein is CASSTNRVTNEKLFF. CDR3 DNA sequence: TGTGCCAGCAGCACCAACAGGGTGACTAATGAAAAACTGTTTTTT.

The chain employs TRBV7-3 and TRBJ2-1; no reliable D call. This CDR3 is built from 13 residues. The V end lost 1 base, the J end lost 5 bases, and 6 bases lay between the germline ends. From germline, CDR1 is SGHTA and CDR2 FQGTGA. CDR3 residues: CASSLITNNEQFF. CDR3 coding DNA: TGTGCCAGCAGCTTAATCACGAACAATGAGCAGTTCTTC.

The sample holds one count of this clone. The gene calls are TRBV7-9 and TRBJ1-1; D is unresolved. CDR1 SEHNR and CDR2 FQNEAQ come from the germline V gene (reference sequence). With 5 bases removed from V and 0 bases from J, the gap between germline ends came to 7 bases. CDR3 length: 13 residues. CDR3 sequence: CASSARLNTEAFF. CDR3 nucleotide sequence: TGTGCCAGCAGCGCGAGATTGAACACTGAAGCTTTCTTT.

About this clone itself: Other nucleotide sequences from this sample produce the same CDR3. The genes are TRBV28 and TRBJ2-3; no firm D call. CDR1 is MDHEN, CDR2 SYDVKM, per germline. The CDR3 has 13 amino acids. V shed 5 bases and J shed 0 bases, with 6 bases lying between them. The CDR3 reads CASSPTSTDTQYF. In DNA, the CDR3 is TGTGCCAGCAGTCCAACTAGCACAGATACGCAGTATTTT.

This clone was counted ten times or more. This chain uses TRBV7-9 with TRBJ2-1; 14 positions agree with TRBD2. V lost 5 bases, J lost 7 bases, and 10 bases stayed unmatched. Germline CDR1 and CDR2: SEHNR and FQNEAQ (reference sequence). The CDR3 contains 17 residues. The CDR3: CASSPQGLAGVSNEQFF. DNA of the CDR3: TGTGCCAGCAGCCCCCAGGGACTAGCGGGAGTATCAAATGAGCAGTTCTTC.

V is TRBV18 and J is TRBJ2-5; 7 bases match TRBD2. Germline V gives CDR1 KGHSH, CDR2 LQKENI. After removal of 2 bases from V and 2 bases from J, the junction contained 8 bases not matched to a gene. The CDR3 is 16 residues long. This CDR3 is CASSPLASGLQETQYF. The CDR3 region has the DNA TGTGCCAGCTCACCATTGGCTAGCGGATTGCAAGAGACCCAGTACTTC.